One and the same sample provided the 21 T cell receptor beta chains below, sequenced in a study of shared clonotypes between healthy human individuals. Libraries were prepared by immunoSEQ multiplex PCR; TCRdb keeps only in-frame clonotypes and omits some of them. This sample has 1.6 million or so clones, with over 95% found just once. The sequenced sample consisted of naive CD4+ T cells sorted from blood. The subset: CD45RA+ positively selected. Receptors were obtained from a man younger than 40 in good health.

The J gene is TRBJ2-2, the V gene TRBV6-1, with 11 bases identical to TRBD1. CDR3 length: 15 residues. V lost 6 bases and J lost 5; bases outside the gene matches: 5. Per germline, CDR1 MNHNS and CDR2 SASEGT. Here the CDR3 DNA reads TGTGCCAGCAGGAAGGGACAGGGGGAAACCGGGGAGCTGTTTTTT. As protein: CASRKGQGETGELFF.

The chain recombines TRBV18 with TRBJ1-4; D unclear. The CDR3 totals 15 residues. Germline assignment: CDR1 KGHSH and CDR2 LQKENI. Trimming took 3 bases from V and 5 from J, leaving 13 bases between them. Here the CDR3 DNA reads TGTGCCAGCTCACCGAGATCAACGGGAAATGAAAAACTGTTTTTT. Residues: CASSPRSTGNEKLFF.

CDR3 sequence reads: CASAPWDLPEAFF. For the CDR3, the DNA is TGCGCCAGCGCCCCCTGGGACTTACCTGAAGCTTTCTTT. The chain combines TRBV5-1 with TRBJ1-1; the D gene is possibly TRBD1 (5 bases). Deletions cut 7 bases from V and 6 bases from J, with 16 bases between. The CDR3 sequence is 13 residues long. Germline CDR1 SGHRS, CDR2 YFSETQ.

The chain links TRBV29-1 to TRBJ2-3, with TRBD2 identical over 15 bases. Germline-derived CDR1 and CDR2 are SQVTM and ANQGSEA. This CDR3 has 14 amino acids. Trimming cost V 7 bases and J 3 bases; bases outside gene matches: 2. The DNA for the CDR3 is TGCAGCGGGGGACTAGCGGGAGGTACAGATACGCAGTATTTT. Translating gives CSGGLAGGTDTQYF.

The CDR3, as DNA: TGCGCCAGCAGCCGTGCAGGAAGCCGGACTGAAGCTTTCTTT. Its translation is CASSRAGSRTEAFF. The chain is built from TRBV4-3 and TRBJ1-1; no clear D gene. Between the trimmed V and J ends, which lost 4 bases and 5 bases, there was a span of 14 bases. Germline CDR1 is LGHNA and CDR2 is YSLEER. The CDR3 totals 14 residues.

This chain uses TRBV18 with TRBJ2-1; 11 bases fit TRBD1. This CDR3 is built from 15 residues. The V and J ends lost 6 bases and 7 bases, in that order; junction bases with no gene match: 8. Germline assignment: CDR1 KGHSH and CDR2 LQKENI. The chain's CDR3 is CASSLGTGGLNEQFF. The CDR3 DNA reads TGTGCCAGCTCTCTCGGGACAGGGGGTCTGAATGAGCAGTTCTTC.

The rearrangement joins TRBV7-2 to TRBJ2-4; the D is unclear. Trimming stripped 1 base from V and 0 bases from J, with 13 bases between. There are 17 residues in the CDR3. In germline, CDR1 is SGHTA, CDR2 FQGNSA. CDR3 in amino acids: CASSLDLDPLAKNIQYF. CDR3 nucleotides: TGTGCCAGCAGCTTAGATCTGGACCCCCTAGCCAAAAACATTCAGTACTTC.

V and J are TRBV7-8 and TRBJ2-3; D unresolved. Trimming cost V 1 base and J 7 bases, with 12 bases left between them. Germline CDR1 SGHVS, CDR2 FQNEAQ. The CDR3 runs to 14 residues. The CDR3 reads CASSLVIAQNTQYF. The CDR3 nucleotides are TGTGCCAGCAGCTTAGTAATCGCCCAGAATACGCAGTATTTT.

This clone was observed once. The chain carries TRBV6-1 and TRBJ2-7; 8 bases map to TRBD1. V was clipped by 4 bases and J by 0 bases; unmatched bases: 8. Germline V gene sequence: CDR1 MNHNS, CDR2 SASEGT. This CDR3 has 16 amino acids. In DNA, the CDR3 is TGTGCCAGCAGTGTCTCGGACAGGGTAGGCTCCTACGAGCAGTACTTC. It translates to CASSVSDRVGSYEQYF.

J is TRBJ2-1 and V is TRBV5-1; 9 bases map to TRBD2. Germline V gene lookup returns CDR1 SGHRS and CDR2 YFSETQ. Unmatched junction bases numbered 8, after V lost 4 bases and J lost 3 bases. The length of the CDR3 is 16 residues. The CDR3 region is CASSRTSVQSYNEQFF. Here the CDR3 DNA reads TGCGCCAGCAGCCGGACTAGCGTGCAAAGCTACAATGAGCAGTTCTTC.

The chain couples TRBV29-1 to TRBJ2-1, with D unresolved. Trimming left V 4 bases short and J 0 bases short, with 10 bases between. The germline CDR1 and CDR2 sequences are SQVTM and ANQGSEA. This CDR3 is built from 14 residues. The CDR3 sequence: CSVAQAISYNEQFF. As DNA, the CDR3 is TGCAGCGTTGCGCAAGCCATCTCCTACAATGAGCAGTTCTTC.

The rearrangement joins TRBV18 to TRBJ1-5; 7 bases map to TRBD1. The CDR3 has 16 residues. V was pared by 3 bases and J by 3 bases, with 8 bases of the junction left unmatched. CDR1 is KGHSH and CDR2 is LQKENI in the germline V gene. CDR3 region: CASSPPGQTFNQPQHF. CDR3 DNA sequence: TGTGCCAGCTCACCTCCGGGACAGACTTTCAATCAGCCCCAGCATTTT.

This chain uses TRBV9 with TRBJ1-1; maybe TRBD1 (5 bases). Trimming took off 2 bases at V and 6 bases at J, with 14 bases between the two ends. The CDR3 totals 14 residues. Germline-derived CDR1 and CDR2 are SGDLS and YYNGEE. The DNA for the CDR3 is TGTGCCAGCAGCGTTGGCAGGGTAAGCGCTGAAGCTTTCTTT. It codes for CASSVGRVSAEAFF.

This sequence joins TRBV11-1 and TRBJ2-5; 8 bases are shared with TRBD1. CDR3 length: 15 amino acids. Germline lookup yields CDR1 SGHAT and CDR2 FQDESV (reference sequence). Losses at the gene ends were 5 bases for V and 5 bases for J; bases not matched to a gene: 10. CDR3 amino acids: CASSLQGALGETQYF. CDR3 bases: TGTGCCAGCAGCCTCCAGGGGGCGCTGGGGGAGACCCAGTACTTC.

This clone was recorded once. The V gene is TRBV9, the J gene TRBJ1-4; the D gene is possibly TRBD1 (5 bases). The CDR3 runs 15 residues. The V end lost 4 bases, the J end lost 5 bases, and 15 bases lay between the germline ends. Germline V lookup: CDR1 SGDLS, CDR2 YYNGEE. Written as DNA, the CDR3 is TGTGCCAGCAGCCACCGAGGACACGAGAATGAAAAACTGTTTTTT. As protein: CASSHRGHENEKLFF.

The chain employs TRBV7-8 and TRBJ2-1; D perhaps matches TRBD1 (5 bases). This CDR3 has 15 amino acids. Germline V gives CDR1 SGHVS, CDR2 FQNEAQ. V lost 5 bases and J lost 2, with 13 bases in between. The CDR3 DNA sequence: TGTGCCAGCAGCAAGATTCGACAGCCCTACAATGAGCAGTTCTTC. Translating gives CASSKIRQPYNEQFF.

This chain joins TRBV18 and TRBJ2-7; D could derive from TRBD1 or TRBD2 (5 bases each). V was shortened by 0 bases and J by 5 bases, with 14 bases between the two germline ends. Germline CDR1 KGHSH, CDR2 LQKENI. The CDR3 loop spans 15 amino acids. The CDR3 DNA reads as TGTGCCAGCTCACCACCTTATGCCAGGGAGCACGAGCAGTACTTC. The encoded protein is CASSPPYAREHEQYF.

V usage is TRBV28 and J usage is TRBJ2-1; possible D gene TRBD2, 6 bases. The CDR3 loop spans 15 amino acids. Germline V CDR1 and CDR2: MDHEN, SYDVKM. V dropped 4 bases and J dropped 7 bases, with 17 bases sitting between them. CDR3 region: CASSSYGEGRNEQFF. DNA of the CDR3: TGTGCCAGCAGTTCATACGGTGAGGGGAGGAATGAGCAGTTCTTC.

This chain uses TRBV28 with TRBJ2-2; weak D call: TRBD2 (6 bases). Germline CDR1 MDHEN, CDR2 SYDVKM. Trimming removed 6 bases from V and 7 bases from J, with 18 bases in between. The CDR3 consists of 15 residues. CDR3 nucleotides: TGTGCCAGCAGCGCCCTTGGAGGGTCGGTCGGGGAGCTGTTTTTT. Amino acid sequence: CASSALGGSVGELFF. Complete variable domain (other parts from reference TRBV28 and TRBJ2-2): DVKVTQSSRYLVKRTGEKVFLECVQDMDHENMFWYRQDPGLGLRLIYFSYDVKMKEKGDIPEGYSVSREKKERFSLILESASTNQTSMYLCASSALGGSVGELFFGEGSRLTVL.

The V and J genes are TRBV10-1 and TRBJ2-7; the match to TRBD1 covers 7 bases. Germline V gene lookup returns CDR1 WNHNN and CDR2 SYGVQD (reference sequence). The CDR3 is 14 residues long. V lost 5 bases to trimming and J lost 5 bases; unmatched junction nucleotides: 9. CDR3 loop: CASSFGQVNDEQYF. For the CDR3, the DNA is TGCGCCAGCAGTTTCGGACAGGTAAACGACGAGCAGTACTTC.

The genes are TRBV5-1 and TRBJ2-2, with 7 bases matching TRBD1. The V and J ends lost 1 base and 1 base, in that order; junction bases with no gene match: 4. Looked up from germline, CDR1 is SGHRS and CDR2 is YFSETQ. This CDR3 contains 16 residues. As DNA, the CDR3 is TGCGCCAGCAGCTTGAGCCCAGGGGGGAACACCGGGGAGCTGTTTTTT. It codes for CASSLSPGGNTGELFF.